What follows are 8 T cell receptor beta chains derived from one specimen sequenced in a study of CD8 T cells in Susac syndrome (dated 2019 in TCRdb). The library was made by the immunoSEQ multiplex PCR assay. RNA was extracted with the RNeasy kit and 0.5 to 1 ug was reverse transcribed using random hexamers. TCRdb passed the public sequencing reads through fastp at Q25 and MiXCR, retaining productive beta sequences. Every entry covers one CDR3 protein and lists the most common genes and DNA from its rows. The sample table shows hundreds of thousands of distinct CDR3 sequences, and about 95% are seen once. The ten largest clones represent around 0.16% of the sample. The sequencing sample was made of CD4+ T cells from PBMCs. Receptors originate from a human donor with Susac syndrome.

The chain uses TRBV4-3 and TRBJ1-2; unclear D gene. V was trimmed by 5 bases and J by 5 bases, leaving 15 bases between them. The CDR3 sequence is 14 residues long. The germline V gene encodes CDR1 LGHNA and CDR2 YSLEER. The DNA for the CDR3 is TGCGCCAGCAGCGATTCTGATGCTCGGTATGGCTACACCTTC. Protein sequence: CASSDSDARYGYTF.

The V and J genes are TRBV12-3 or TRBV12-4 and TRBJ2-5, with D tentatively TRBD2 (6 bases). Trimming took off 2 bases at V and 2 bases at J, with 9 bases between the two ends. The CDR3 loop spans 14 amino acids. CDR3 residues: CASSLLGGQETQYF. CDR3 in DNA: TGTGCCAGCAGTTTATTGGGGGGACAAGAGACCCAGTACTTC.

This clonotype has only one observation. The chain links TRBV5-6 to TRBJ1-1; 7 nucleotides agree with TRBD1. Germline CDR1 is SGHDT and CDR2 is YYEEEE. J gave up 2 bases and V 5 bases, and 12 bases lay outside the gene matches. CDR3 size: 16 residues. As DNA, the CDR3 is TGTGCCAGCAGTGGTAAGACAGGGCGAGCCAACACTGAAGCTTTCTTT. This encodes CASSGKTGRANTEAFF.

The chain carries TRBV20-1 and TRBJ2-1; 12 bases are a match to TRBD2. The junction had 6 bases not matched to a gene; V was cut back by 2 bases and J by 4 bases. The CDR3 contains 16 residues. Germline V CDR1 and CDR2: DFQATT, SNEGSKA (reference sequence). The CDR3 DNA sequence: TGCAGTGCTAGACTGCCTAGCGGGGGGGTGTACAATGAGCAGTTCTTC. It yields the protein CSARLPSGGVYNEQFF.

The chain couples TRBV30 to TRBJ1-5, with 7 bases fitting TRBD1. The CDR3 runs to 15 residues. The V gene's germline CDR1 is GTSNPN and CDR2 SVGIG (reference sequence). V dropped 3 bases and J dropped 0; count of bases not matched to a gene: 5. CDR3 DNA: TGTGCCTGGAGGACAGGGACCTATAGCAATCAGCCCCAGCATTTT. Protein: CAWRTGTYSNQPQHF.

The V call is TRBV9, the J call TRBJ1-2, with 11 nucleotides matching TRBD1. Germline V CDR1 and CDR2: SGDLS, YYNGEE. V lost 3 bases and J lost 0; bases outside the gene matches: 10. This CDR3 comprises 18 residues. CDR3: CASSEQSGTGGPNYGYTF. DNA for the CDR3: TGTGCCAGCAGCGAACAGTCCGGGACAGGGGGTCCTAACTATGGCTACACCTTC.

The J gene is TRBJ2-3, the V gene TRBV5-4; D remains unclear. Trimming cost V 1 base and J 1 base, with 7 bases left between them. CDR1 SGHNT and CDR2 YYREEE come from the germline V gene (reference sequence). The CDR3 runs 14 residues. The CDR3 protein is CASSLSTGTDTQYF. Here the CDR3 DNA reads TGTGCCAGCAGCTTGAGTACTGGCACAGATACGCAGTATTTT.

This chain connects TRBV29-1 to TRBJ2-1; 10 bases agree with TRBD1. After removal of 1 base from V and 7 bases from J, the junction contained 4 bases not matched to a gene. CDR1 is SQVTM, CDR2 ANQGSEA, per germline. The CDR3 sequence is 14 residues long. The chain's CDR3 is CSVEGQGARNEQFF. CDR3 DNA sequence: TGCAGCGTTGAAGGACAGGGGGCGCGGAATGAGCAGTTCTTC.